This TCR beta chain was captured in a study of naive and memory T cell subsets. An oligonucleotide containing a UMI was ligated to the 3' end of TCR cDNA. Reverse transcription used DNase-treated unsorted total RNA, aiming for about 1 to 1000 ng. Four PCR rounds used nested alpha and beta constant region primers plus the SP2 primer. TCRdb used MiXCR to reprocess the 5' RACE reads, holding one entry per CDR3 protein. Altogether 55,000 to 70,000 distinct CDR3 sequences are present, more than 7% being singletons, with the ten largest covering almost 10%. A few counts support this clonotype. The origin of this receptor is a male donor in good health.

The CDR3 nucleotides are TGTGCCAGTAGTATACAACAAAACACCGGGGAGCTGTTTTTT. The encoded protein is CASSIQQNTGELFF. The rearrangement uses TRBV19 and TRBJ2-2; D is ambiguous. Looked up from germline, CDR1 is LNHDA and CDR2 is SQIVND (reference sequence). This CDR3 contains 14 residues. Trimming stripped 2 bases from V and 2 bases from J, with 6 bases between.